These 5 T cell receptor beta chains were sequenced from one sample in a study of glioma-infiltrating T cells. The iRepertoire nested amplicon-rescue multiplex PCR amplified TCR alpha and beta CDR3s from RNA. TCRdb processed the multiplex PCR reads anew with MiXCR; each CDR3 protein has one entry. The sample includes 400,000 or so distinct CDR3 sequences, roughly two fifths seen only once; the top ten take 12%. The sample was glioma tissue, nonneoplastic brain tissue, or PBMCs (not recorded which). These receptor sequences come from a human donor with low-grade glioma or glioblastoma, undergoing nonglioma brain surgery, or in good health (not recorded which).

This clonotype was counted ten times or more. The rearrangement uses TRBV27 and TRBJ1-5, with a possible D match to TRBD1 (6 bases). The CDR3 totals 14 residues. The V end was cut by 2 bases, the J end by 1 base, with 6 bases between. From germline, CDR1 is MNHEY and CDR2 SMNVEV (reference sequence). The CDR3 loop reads CASSLGTSNQPQHF. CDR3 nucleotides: TGTGCCAGCAGTTTAGGGACAAGCAATCAGCCCCAGCATTTT.

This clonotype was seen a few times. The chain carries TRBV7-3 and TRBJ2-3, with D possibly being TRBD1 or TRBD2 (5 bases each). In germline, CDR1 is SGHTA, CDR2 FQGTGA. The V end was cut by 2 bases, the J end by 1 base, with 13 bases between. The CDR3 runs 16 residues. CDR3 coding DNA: TGTGCCAGCAGCTTAGGGGGAAACCGACGCACAGATACGCAGTATTTT. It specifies CASSLGGNRRTDTQYF.

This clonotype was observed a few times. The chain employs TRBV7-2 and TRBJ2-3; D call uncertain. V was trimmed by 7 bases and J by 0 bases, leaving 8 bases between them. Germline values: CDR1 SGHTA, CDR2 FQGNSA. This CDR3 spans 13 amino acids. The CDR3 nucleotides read TGTGCCAGCACCGAATCTAGCACAGATACGCAGTATTTT. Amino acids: CASTESSTDTQYF.

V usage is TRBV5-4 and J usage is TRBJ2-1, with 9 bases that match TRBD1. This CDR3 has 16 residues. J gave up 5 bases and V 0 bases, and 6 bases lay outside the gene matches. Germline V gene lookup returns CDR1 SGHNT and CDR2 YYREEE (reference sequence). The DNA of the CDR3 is TGTGCCAGCAGCTTGGTGAGGACAGGGGTTGACAATGAGCAGTTCTTC. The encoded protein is CASSLVRTGVDNEQFF. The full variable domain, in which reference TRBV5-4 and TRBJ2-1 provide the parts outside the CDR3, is ETGVTQSPTHLIKTRGQQVTLRCSSQSGHNTVSWYQQALGQGPQFIFQYYREEENGRGNFPPRFSGLQFPNYSSELNVNALELDDSALYLCASSLVRTGVDNEQFFGPGTRLTVL.

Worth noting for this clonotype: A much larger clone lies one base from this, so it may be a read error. The CDR3 loop is CASEPGPGASNQPQHF. The CDR3 DNA is TGTGCCTCTGAACCGGGACCGGGGGCGAGCAATCAGCCCCAGCATTTT. The rearrangement uses TRBV15 and TRBJ1-5; a possible D gene is TRBD1 (6 bases). CDR3 length equals 16 residues. The germline V and J ends were trimmed by 11 bases and 1 base, with 21 bases remaining between them. Germline CDR1 and CDR2: LNHNV and YYDKDF (reference sequence). The full variable domain, its missing parts supplied by reference TRBV15 and TRBJ1-5, is DAMVIQNPRYQVTQFGKPVTLSCSQTLNHNVMYWYQQKSSQAPKLLFHYYDKDFNNEADTPDNFQSRRPNTSFCFLDIRSPGLGDTAMYLCASEPGPGASNQPQHFGDGTRLSIL.